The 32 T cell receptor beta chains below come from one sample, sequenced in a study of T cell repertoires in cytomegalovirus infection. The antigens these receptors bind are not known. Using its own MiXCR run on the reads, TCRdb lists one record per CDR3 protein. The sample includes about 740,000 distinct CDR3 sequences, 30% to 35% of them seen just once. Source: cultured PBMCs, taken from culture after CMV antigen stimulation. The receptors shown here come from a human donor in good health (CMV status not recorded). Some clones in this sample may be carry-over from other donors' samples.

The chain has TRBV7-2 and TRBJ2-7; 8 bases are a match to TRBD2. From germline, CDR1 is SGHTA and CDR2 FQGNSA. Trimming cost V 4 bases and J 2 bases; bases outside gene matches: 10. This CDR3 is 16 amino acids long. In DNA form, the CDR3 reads TGTGCCAGCAGCTCCAGTCTGGCGGGAGGAGCCTACGAGCAGTACTTC. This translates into CASSSSLAGGAYEQYF.

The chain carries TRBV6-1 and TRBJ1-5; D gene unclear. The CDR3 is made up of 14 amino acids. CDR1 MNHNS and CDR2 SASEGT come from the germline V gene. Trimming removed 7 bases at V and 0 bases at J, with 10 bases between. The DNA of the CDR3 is TGTGCCAGCACCTATGACTATAGCAATCAGCCCCAGCATTTT. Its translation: CASTYDYSNQPQHF.

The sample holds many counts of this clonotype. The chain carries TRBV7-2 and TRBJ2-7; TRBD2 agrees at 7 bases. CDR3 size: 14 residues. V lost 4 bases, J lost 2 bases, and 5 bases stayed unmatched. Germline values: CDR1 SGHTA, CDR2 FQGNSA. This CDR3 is CASSSGGRAYEQYV. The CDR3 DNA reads TGTGCCAGCAGCTCGGGGGGACGGGCCTACGAGCAGTACGTC.

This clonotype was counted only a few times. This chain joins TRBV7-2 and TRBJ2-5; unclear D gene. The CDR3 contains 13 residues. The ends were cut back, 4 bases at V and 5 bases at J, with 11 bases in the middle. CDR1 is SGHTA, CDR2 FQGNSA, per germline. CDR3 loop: CASSSGPTETQYF. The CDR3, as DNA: TGTGCCAGCAGCTCGGGCCCAACCGAGACCCAGTACTTC.

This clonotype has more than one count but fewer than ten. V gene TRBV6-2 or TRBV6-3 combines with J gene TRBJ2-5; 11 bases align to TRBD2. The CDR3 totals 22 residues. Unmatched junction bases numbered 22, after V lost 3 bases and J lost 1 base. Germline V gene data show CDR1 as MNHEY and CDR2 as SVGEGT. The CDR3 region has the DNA TGTGCCAGCAGTTATATCCCTTTGGTGACTAGCGGGGCCATCCTTCTCCAAGAGACCCAGTACTTC. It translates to CASSYIPLVTSGAILLQETQYF.

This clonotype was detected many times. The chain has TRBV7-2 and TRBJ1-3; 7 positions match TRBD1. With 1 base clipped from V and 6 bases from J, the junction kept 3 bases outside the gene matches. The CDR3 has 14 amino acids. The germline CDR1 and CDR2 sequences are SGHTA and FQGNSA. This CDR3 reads CASSLVRGENTIYF. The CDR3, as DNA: TGTGCCAGCAGCTTAGTCAGGGGGGAAAACACCATATATTTT.

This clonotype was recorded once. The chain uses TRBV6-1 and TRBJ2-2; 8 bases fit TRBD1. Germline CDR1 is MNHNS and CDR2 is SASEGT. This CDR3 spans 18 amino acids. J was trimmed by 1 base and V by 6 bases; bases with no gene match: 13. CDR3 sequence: CASRPRSQGAGNTGELFF. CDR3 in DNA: TGTGCCAGCAGACCTCGGTCGCAGGGGGCGGGGAACACCGGGGAGCTGTTTTTT.

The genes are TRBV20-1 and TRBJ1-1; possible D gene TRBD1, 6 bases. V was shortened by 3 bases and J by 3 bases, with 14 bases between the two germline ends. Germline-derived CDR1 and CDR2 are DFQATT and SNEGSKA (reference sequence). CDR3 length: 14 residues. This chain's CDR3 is CSAREGGGYTEAFF. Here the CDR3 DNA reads TGCAGTGCTAGGGAGGGGGGGGGGTACACTGAAGCTTTCTTT.

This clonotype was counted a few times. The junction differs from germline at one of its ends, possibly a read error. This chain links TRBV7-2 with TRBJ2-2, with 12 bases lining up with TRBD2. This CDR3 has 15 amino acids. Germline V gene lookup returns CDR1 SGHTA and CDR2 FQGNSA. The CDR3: CASSLAGGSTGELFF. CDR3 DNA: TGTGCCAGCAGCCTAGCGGGAGGGTCCACCGGGGAGCTGTTTTTT.

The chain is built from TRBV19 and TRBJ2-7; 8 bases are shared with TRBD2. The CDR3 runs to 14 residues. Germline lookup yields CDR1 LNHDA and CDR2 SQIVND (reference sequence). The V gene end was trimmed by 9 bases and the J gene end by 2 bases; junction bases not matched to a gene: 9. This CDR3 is CASQSLAGPYEQYF. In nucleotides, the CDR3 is TGTGCCAGCCAGTCGCTAGCGGGCCCCTACGAGCAGTACTTC.

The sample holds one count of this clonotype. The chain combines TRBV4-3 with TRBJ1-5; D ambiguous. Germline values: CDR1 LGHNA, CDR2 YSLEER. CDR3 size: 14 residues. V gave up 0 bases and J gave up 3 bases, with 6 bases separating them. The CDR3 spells CASSQDSTNQPQHF. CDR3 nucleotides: TGCGCCAGCAGCCAAGATTCTACCAATCAGCCCCAGCATTTT.

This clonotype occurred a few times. CDR3 nucleotide sequence: TGTGCCAGCAGCTTAGGTGGCAGTCCTGAGCCCCAGCATTTT. As protein: CASSLGGSPEPQHF. This sequence joins TRBV7-2 and TRBJ1-5; no reliable D call. The germline gives CDR1 SGHTA, CDR2 FQGNSA. V shed 1 base and J shed 8 bases, with 12 bases lying between them. The CDR3 has 14 amino acids.

DNA for the CDR3: TGTGCCAGCAGTTTGGAGACTGAGCAAGAGACCCAGTACTTC. Amino acid sequence: CASSLETEQETQYF. The rearrangement joins TRBV12-3 or TRBV12-4 to TRBJ2-5, with D unclear. The CDR3 contains 14 residues. Trimming stripped 3 bases from V and 2 bases from J, with 10 bases between.

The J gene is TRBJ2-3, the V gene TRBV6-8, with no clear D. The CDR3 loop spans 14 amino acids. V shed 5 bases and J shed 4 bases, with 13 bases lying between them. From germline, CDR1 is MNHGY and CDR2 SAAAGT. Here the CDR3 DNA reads TGTGCCAGCAGTAAATTGACACTCGCAGATACGCAGTATTTT. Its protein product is CASSKLTLADTQYF.

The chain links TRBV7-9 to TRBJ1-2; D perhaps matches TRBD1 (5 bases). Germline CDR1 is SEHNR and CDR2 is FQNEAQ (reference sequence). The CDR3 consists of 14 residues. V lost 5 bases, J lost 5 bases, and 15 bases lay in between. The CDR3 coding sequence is TGTGCCAGCAGCAAGGGCGGGGGAGGGTATGGCTACACCTTC. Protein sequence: CASSKGGGGYGYTF.

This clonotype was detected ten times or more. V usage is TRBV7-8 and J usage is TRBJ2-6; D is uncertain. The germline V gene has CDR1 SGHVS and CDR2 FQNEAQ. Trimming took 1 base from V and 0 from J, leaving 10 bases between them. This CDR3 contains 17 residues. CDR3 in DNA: TGTGCCAGCAGCTTAGAAAGGAAGGTCTCTGGGGCCAACGTCCTGACTTTC. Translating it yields CASSLERKVSGANVLTF.

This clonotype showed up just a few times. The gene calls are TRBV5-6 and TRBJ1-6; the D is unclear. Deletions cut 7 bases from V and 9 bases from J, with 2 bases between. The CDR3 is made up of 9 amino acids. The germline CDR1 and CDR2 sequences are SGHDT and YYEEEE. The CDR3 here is CASGSPLHF. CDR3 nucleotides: TGTGCCAGCGGTTCACCCCTCCACTTT. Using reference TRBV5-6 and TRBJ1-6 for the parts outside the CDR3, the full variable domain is DAGVTQSPTHLIKTRGQQVTLRCSPKSGHDTVSWYQQALGQGPQFIFQYYEEEERQRGNFPDRFSGHQFPNYSSELNVNALLLGDSALYLCASGSPLHFGNGTRLTVT.

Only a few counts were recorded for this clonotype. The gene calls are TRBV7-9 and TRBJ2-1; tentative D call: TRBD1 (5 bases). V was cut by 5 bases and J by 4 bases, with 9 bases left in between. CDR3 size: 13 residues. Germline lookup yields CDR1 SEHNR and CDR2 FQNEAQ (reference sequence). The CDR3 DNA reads TGTGCCAGCAGCGTACAGGATTACAATGAGCAGTTCTTC. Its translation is CASSVQDYNEQFF.

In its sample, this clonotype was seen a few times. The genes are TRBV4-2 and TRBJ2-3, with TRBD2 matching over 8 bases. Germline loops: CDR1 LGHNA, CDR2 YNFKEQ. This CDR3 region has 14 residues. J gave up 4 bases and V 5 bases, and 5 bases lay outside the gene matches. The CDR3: CASSYREGADTQYF. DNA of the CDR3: TGTGCCAGCAGCTATCGGGAGGGGGCAGATACGCAGTATTTT.

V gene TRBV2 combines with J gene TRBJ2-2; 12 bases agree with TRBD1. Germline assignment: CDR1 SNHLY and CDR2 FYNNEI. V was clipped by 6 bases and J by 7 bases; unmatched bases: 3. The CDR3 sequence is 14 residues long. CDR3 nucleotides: TGTGCCAGCAGCGGGACAGGGGGCGACGGGGAGCTGTTTTTT. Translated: CASSGTGGDGELFF. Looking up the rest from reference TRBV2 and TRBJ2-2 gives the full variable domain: EPEVTQTPSHQVTQMGQEVILRCVPISNHLYFYWYRQILGQKVEFLVSFYNNEISEKSEIFDDQFSVERPDGSNFTLKIRSTKLEDSAMYFCASSGTGGDGELFFGEGSRLTVL.

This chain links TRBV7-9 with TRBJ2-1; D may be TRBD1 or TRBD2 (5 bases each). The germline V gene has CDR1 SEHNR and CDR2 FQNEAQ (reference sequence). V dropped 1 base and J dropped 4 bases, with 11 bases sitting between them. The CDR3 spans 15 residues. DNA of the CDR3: TGTGCCAGCAGCTTAGGGGGGAACAAGTACAATGAGCAGTTCTTC. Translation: CASSLGGNKYNEQFF.

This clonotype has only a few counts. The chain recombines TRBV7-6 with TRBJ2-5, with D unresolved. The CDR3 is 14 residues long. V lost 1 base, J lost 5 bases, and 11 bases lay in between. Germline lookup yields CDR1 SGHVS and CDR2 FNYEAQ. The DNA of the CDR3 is TGTGCCAGCAGCTTAGAGGTCCGCGTGGAGACCCAGTACTTC. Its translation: CASSLEVRVETQYF.

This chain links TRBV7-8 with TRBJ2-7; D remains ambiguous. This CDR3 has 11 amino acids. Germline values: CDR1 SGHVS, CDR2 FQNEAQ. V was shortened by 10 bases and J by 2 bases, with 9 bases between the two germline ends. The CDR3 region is CATAGAYEQYF. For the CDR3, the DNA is TGTGCCACCGCTGGGGCCTACGAGCAGTACTTC.

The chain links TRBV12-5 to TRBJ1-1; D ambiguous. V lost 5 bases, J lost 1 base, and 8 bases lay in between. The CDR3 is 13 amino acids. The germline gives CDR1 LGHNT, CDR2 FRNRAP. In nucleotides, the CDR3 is TGTGCTAGTGGTACTCTTACGAACACTGAAGCTTTCTTT. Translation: CASGTLTNTEAFF.

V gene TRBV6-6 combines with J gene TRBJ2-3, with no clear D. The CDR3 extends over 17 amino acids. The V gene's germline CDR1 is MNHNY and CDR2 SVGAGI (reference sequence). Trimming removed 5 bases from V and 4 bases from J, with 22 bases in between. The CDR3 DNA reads TGTGCCAGCAGTAAGCCTCCTGGTTCAGCCGCCTCAGATACGCAGTATTTT. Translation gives CASSKPPGSAASDTQYF.

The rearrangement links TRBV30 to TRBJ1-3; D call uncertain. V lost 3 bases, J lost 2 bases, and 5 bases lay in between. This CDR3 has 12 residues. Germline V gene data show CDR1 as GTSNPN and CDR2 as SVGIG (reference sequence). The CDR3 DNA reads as TGTGCCTGGAGGTGGGCTGGAAACACCATATATTTT. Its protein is CAWRWAGNTIYF.

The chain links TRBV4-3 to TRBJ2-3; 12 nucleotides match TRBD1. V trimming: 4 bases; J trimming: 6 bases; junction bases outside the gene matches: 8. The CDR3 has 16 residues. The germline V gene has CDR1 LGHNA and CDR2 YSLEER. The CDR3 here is CASSRTRDRGRDTQYF. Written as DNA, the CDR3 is TGCGCCAGCAGCCGAACCCGGGACAGGGGGCGGGATACGCAGTATTTT.

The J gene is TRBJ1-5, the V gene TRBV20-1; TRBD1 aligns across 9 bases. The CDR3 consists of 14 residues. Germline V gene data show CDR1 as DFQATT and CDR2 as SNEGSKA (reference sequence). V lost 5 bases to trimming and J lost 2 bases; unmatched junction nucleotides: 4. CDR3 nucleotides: TGCAGTGCTGGGGACAGGGTGGGCAATCAGCCCCAGCATTTT. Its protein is CSAGDRVGNQPQHF.

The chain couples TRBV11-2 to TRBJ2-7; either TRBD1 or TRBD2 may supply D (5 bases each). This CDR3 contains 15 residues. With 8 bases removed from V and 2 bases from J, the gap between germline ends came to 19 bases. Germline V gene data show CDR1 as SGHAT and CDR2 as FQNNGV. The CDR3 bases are TGTGCCAGCCGCCGCCCCGGGACCCGCCCCTACGAGCAGTACTTC. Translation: CASRRPGTRPYEQYF.

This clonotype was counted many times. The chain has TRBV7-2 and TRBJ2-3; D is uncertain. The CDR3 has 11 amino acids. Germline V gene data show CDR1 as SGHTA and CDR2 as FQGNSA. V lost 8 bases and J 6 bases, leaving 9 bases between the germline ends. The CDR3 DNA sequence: TGTGCCAGCTCGGGCCGGGATACGCAGTATTTT. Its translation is CASSGRDTQYF.

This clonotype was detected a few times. CDR3 in amino acids: CASSLRTGTNTDTQYF. CDR3 sequence (DNA): TGTGCCAGCAGTTTACGGACAGGGACAAACACAGATACGCAGTATTTT. J is TRBJ2-3 and V is TRBV27, with TRBD1 matching over 8 bases. This CDR3 region has 16 residues. Unmatched junction bases numbered 6, after V lost 2 bases and J lost 2 bases. In germline, CDR1 is MNHEY, CDR2 SMNVEV (reference sequence).

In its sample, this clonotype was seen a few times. This chain's CDR3 is CASSLAPGSSYNEQFF. The CDR3 nucleotides read TGTGCCAGCAGCTTGGCCCCGGGATCCTCCTACAATGAGCAGTTCTTC. The chain has TRBV5-4 and TRBJ2-1; possible D gene TRBD2, 5 bases. This CDR3 has 16 residues. Germline CDR1 is SGHNT and CDR2 is YYREEE (reference sequence). The germline V and J ends were trimmed by 0 bases and 0 bases, with 10 bases remaining between them.